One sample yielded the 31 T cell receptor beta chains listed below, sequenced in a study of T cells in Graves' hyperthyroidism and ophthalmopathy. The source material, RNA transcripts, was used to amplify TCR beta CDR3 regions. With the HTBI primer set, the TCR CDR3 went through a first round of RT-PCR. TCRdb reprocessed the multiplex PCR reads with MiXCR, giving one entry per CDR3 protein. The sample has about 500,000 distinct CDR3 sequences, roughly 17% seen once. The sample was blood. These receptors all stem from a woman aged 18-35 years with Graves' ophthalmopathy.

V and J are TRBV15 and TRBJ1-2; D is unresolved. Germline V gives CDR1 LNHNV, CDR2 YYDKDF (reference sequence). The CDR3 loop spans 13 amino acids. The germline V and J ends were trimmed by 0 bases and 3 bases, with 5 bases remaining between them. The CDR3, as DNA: TGTGCCACCAGCAGAGACAGATACTATGGCTACACCTTC. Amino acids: CATSRDRYYGYTF.

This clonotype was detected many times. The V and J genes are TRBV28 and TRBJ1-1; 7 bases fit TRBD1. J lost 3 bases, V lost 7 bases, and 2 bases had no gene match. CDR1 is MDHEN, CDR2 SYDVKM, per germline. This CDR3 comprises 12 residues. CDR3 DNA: TGTGCCAGCACGCAGGGGGACACTGAAGCTTTCTTT. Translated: CASTQGDTEAFF.

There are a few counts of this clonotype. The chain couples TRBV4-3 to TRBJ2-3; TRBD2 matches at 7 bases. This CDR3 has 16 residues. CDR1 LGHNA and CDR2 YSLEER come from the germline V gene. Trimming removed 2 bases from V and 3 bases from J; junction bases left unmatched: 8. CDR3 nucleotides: TGCGCCAGCAGCCAATTGGTAGCGGGCTCGACAGATACGCAGTATTTT. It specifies CASSQLVAGSTDTQYF.

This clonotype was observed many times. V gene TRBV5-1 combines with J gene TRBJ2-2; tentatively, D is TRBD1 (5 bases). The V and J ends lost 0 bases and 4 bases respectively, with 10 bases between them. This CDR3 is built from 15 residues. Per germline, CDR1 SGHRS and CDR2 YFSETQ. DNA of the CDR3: TGCGCCAGCAGCTTGGAGGAAGGGGCCACCGGGGAGCTGTTTTTT. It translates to CASSLEEGATGELFF.

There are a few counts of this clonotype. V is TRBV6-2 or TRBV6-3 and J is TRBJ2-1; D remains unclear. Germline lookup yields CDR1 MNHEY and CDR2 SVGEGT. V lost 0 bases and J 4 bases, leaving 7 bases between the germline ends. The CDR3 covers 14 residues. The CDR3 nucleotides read TGTGCCAGCAGTTACTCAGGGATGTACAATGAGCAGTTCTTC. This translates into CASSYSGMYNEQFF.

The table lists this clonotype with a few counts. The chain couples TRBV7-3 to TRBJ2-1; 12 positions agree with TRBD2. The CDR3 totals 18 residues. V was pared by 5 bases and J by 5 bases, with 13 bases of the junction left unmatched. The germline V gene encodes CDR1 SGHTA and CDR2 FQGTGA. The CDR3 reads CASSPLGGGLAGNNEQFF. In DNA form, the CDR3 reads TGTGCCAGCAGCCCCCTCGGGGGTGGACTAGCGGGGAACAATGAGCAGTTCTTC.

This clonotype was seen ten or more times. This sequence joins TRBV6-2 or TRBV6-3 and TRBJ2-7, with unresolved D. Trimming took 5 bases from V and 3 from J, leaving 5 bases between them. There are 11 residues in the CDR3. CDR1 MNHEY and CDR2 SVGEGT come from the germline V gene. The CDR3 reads CASSNLYEQYF. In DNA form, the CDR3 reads TGTGCCAGCAGTAACCTCTACGAGCAGTACTTC.

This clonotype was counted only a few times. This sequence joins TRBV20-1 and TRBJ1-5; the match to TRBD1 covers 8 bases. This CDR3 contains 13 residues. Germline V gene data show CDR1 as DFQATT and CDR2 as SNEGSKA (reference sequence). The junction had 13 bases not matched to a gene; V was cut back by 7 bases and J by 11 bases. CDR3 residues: CSGTDRGPPTQHF. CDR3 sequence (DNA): TGCAGTGGTACTGACAGGGGCCCCCCGACCCAGCATTTT.

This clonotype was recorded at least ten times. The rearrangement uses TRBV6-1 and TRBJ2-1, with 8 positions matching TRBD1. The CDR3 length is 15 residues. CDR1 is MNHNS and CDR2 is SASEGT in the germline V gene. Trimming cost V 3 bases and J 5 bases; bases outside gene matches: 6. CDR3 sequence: CASSEAGTGHNEQFF. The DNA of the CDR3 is TGTGCCAGCAGTGAGGCCGGGACAGGTCACAATGAGCAGTTCTTC.

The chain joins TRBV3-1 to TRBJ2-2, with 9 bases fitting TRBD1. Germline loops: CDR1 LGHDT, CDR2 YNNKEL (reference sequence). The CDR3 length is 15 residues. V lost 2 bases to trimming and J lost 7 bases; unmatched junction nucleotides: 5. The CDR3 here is CASSQNTGGGGELFF. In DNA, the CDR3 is TGTGCCAGCAGCCAAAATACAGGGGGCGGCGGGGAGCTGTTTTTT.

CDR3 amino acids: CSARDGTSGNYEQYF. CDR3 DNA sequence: TGCAGTGCTAGAGACGGGACTAGCGGGAACTACGAGCAGTACTTC. The chain couples TRBV20-1 to TRBJ2-7, with TRBD2 matching 13 bases. The CDR3 is 15 residues long. Germline trimming cut 0 bases from V and 3 bases from J; bases unmatched to any gene: 2. The germline V gene has CDR1 DFQATT and CDR2 SNEGSKA (reference sequence).

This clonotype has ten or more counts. The CDR3 spells CASRDRDRAYEQYF. The CDR3 region has the DNA TGTGCCAGCAGGGACCGGGACAGGGCCTACGAGCAGTACTTC. V gene TRBV11-2 combines with J gene TRBJ2-7; 9 positions agree with TRBD1. This CDR3 is built from 14 residues. The germline V gene has CDR1 SGHAT and CDR2 FQNNGV. J lost 2 bases, V lost 6 bases, and 5 bases had no gene match.

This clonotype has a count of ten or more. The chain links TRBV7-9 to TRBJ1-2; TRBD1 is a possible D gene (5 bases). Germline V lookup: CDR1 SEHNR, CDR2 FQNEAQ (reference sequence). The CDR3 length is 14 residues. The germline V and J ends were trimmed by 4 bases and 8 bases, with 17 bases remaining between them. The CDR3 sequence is CASSSGTLHPGYTF. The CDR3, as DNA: TGTGCCAGCAGCTCAGGGACCTTACACCCGGGCTACACCTTC.

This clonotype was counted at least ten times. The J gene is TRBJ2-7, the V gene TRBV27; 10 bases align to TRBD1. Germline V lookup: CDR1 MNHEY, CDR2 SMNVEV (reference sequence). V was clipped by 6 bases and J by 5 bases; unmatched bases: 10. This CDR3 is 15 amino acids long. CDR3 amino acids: CASSTLGQGQNEQYF. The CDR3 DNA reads TGTGCCAGCAGCACGCTGGGACAGGGGCAGAACGAGCAGTACTTC.

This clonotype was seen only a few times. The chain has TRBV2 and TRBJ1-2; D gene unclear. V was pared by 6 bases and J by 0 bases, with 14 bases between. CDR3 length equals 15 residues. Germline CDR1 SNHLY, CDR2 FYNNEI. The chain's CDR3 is CASRYEPGANYGYTF. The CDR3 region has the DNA TGTGCCAGCAGGTACGAACCGGGAGCTAACTATGGCTACACCTTC.

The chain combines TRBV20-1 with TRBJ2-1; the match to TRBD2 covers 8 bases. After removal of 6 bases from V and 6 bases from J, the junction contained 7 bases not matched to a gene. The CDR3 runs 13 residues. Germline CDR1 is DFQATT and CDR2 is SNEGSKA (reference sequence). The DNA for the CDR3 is TGCAGTGCCCCCGGGGCGGGAGGCAATGAGCAGTTCTTC. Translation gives CSAPGAGGNEQFF.

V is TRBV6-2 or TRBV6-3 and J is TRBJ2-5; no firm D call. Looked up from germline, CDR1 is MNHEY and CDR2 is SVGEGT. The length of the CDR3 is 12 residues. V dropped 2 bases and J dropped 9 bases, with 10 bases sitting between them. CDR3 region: CASSYGPSAQYF. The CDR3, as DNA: TGTGCCAGCAGTTACGGGCCCAGTGCCCAGTACTTC.

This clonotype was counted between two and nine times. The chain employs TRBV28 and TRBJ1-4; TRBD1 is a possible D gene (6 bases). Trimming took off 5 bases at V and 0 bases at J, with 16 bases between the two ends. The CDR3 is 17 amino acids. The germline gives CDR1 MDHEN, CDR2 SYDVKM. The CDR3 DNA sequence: TGTGCCAGCAGTGGTTCGGGGGGCCCCGCAACTAATGAAAAACTGTTTTTT. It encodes CASSGSGGPATNEKLFF.

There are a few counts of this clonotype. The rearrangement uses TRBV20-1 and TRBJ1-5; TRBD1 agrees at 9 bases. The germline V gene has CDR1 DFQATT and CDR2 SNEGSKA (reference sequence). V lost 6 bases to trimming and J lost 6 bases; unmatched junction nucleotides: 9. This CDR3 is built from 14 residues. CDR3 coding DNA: TGCAGTGCAAACCGGGACAGGGAGGGTCAGCCCCAGCATTTT. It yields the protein CSANRDREGQPQHF.

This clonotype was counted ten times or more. DNA of the CDR3: TGTGCCAGCAGTTTATGGGGGTGGGACAGCACACTTCCCCGAGAGACCCAGTACTTC. Translation: CASSLWGWDSTLPRETQYF. The chain joins TRBV28 to TRBJ2-5; TRBD1 matches at 7 bases. The CDR3 totals 19 residues. Trimming removed 0 bases from V and 4 bases from J; junction bases left unmatched: 17. Germline V gives CDR1 MDHEN, CDR2 SYDVKM.

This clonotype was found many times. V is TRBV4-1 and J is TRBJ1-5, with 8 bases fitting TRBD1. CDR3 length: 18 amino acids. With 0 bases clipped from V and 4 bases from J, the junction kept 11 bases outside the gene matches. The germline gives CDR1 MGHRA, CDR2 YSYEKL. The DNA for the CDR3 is TGCGCCAGCAGCCAAGACCTATACGGGACAGGCGGGAATCAGCCCCAGCATTTT. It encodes CASSQDLYGTGGNQPQHF.

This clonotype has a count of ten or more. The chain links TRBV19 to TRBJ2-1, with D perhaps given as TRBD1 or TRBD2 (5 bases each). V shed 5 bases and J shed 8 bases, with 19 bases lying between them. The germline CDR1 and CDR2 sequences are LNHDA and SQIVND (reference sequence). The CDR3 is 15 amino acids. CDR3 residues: CASSYEGPKADEQFF. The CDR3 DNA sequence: TGTGCCAGTAGTTATGAGGGACCCAAGGCCGATGAGCAGTTCTTC.

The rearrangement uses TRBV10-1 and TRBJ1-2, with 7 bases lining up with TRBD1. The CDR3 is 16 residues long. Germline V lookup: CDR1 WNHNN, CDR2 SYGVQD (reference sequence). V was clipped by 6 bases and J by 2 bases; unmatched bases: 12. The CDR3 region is CASSAGTGTVNYGYTF. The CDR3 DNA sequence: TGCGCCAGCAGCGCTGGGACCGGGACAGTGAACTATGGCTACACCTTC.

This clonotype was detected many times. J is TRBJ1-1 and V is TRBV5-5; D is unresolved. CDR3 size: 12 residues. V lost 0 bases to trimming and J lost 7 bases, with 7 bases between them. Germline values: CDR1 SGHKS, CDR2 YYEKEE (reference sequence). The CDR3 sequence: CASSLVGFEAFF. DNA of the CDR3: TGTGCCAGCAGCTTGGTGGGGTTTGAAGCTTTCTTT.

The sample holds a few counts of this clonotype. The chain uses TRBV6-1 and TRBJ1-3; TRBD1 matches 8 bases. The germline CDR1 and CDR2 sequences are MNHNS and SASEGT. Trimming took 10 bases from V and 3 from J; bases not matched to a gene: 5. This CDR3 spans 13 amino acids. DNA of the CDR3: TGTGCCACCCCGGACAGGGTTGGAAACACCATATATTTT. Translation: CATPDRVGNTIYF.

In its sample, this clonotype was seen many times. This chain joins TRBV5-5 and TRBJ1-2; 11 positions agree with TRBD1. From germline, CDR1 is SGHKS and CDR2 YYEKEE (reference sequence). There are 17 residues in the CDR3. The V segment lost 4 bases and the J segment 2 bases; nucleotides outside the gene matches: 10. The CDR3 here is CASSLLSGTGGNYGYTF. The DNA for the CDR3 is TGTGCCAGCAGCCTACTTTCCGGGACAGGGGGAAACTATGGCTACACCTTC.

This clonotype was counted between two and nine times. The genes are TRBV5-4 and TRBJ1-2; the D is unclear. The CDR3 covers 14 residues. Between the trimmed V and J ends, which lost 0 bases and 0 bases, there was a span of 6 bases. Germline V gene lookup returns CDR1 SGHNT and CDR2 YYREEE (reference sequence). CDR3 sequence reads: CASSLAIANYGYTF. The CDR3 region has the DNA TGTGCCAGCAGCTTGGCTATAGCTAACTATGGCTACACCTTC.

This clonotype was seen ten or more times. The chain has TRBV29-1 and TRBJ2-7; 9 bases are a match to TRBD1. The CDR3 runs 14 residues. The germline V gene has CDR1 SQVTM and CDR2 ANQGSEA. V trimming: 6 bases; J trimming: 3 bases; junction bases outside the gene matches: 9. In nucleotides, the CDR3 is TGCAGCGTCTCGCCGGGACAGGGTCTCTACGAGCAGTACTTC. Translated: CSVSPGQGLYEQYF.

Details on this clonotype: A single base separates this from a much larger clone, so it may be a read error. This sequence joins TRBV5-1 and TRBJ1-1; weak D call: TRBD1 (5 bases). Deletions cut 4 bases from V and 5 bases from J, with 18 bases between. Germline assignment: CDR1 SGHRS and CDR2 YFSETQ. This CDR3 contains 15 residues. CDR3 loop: CASSGEGGAETEAFF. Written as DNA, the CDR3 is TGCGCCAGCAGCGGGGAAGGAGGGGCCGAAACTGAAGCTTTCTTT.

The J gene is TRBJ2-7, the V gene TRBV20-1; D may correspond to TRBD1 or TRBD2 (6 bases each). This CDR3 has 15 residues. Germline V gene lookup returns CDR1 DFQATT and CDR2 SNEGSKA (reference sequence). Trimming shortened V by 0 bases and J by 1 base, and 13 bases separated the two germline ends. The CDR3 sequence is CSARDMTGASYEQYF. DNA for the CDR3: TGCAGTGCTAGAGATATGACGGGGGCTTCCTACGAGCAGTACTTC.

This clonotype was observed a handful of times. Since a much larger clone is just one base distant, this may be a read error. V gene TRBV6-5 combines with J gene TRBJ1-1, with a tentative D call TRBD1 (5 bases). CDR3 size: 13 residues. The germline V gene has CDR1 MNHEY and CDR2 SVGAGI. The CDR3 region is CASSYEGMAEVFF. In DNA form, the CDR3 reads TGTGCCAGCAGTTACGAGGGGATGGCTGAAGTTTTCTTT.